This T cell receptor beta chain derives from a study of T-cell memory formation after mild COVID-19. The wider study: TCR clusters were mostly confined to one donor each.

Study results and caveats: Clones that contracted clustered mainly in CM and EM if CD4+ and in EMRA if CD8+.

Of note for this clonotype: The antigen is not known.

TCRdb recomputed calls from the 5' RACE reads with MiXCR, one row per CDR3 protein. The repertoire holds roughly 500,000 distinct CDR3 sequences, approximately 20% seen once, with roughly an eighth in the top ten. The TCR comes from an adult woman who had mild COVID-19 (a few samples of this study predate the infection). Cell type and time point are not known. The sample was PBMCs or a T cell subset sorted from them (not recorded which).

CDR3 sequence (DNA): TGCGCCAGCAGCAAAAGGGCAGGGGCTCTGGGAGAGCAGTTCTTC. Amino acids: CASSKRAGALGEQFF. This sequence joins TRBV4-3 and TRBJ2-1; possibly TRBD1 for D (6 bases). Germline V lookup: CDR1 LGHNA, CDR2 YSLEER. V was pared by 5 bases and J by 10 bases, with 21 bases between. The CDR3 spans 15 residues.